This TCR beta chain originates from a study of OX40 agonist ivuxolimab in advanced cancers. About the study as a whole: Ivuxolimab was an agonistic, fully human IgG2 monoclonal antibody directed against OX40 (CD134), a costimulatory receptor. Prior anti-PD-1, anti-PD-L1 or anti-CTLA-4 therapy was permitted, and 40% of dose-escalation patients had received checkpoint inhibitors. Peripheral TCRbeta sequencing was intended to test whether TCR sequence diversity was altered and clonal T-cell expansion was caused by ivuxolimab. In the dose-escalation cohort, over 65% of patients were male, and the mean age was about 55 years, with a range of roughly 23 to 85. Partial responses occurred in three dose-escalation patients, of whom one had hepatocellular carcinoma and two had cutaneous melanoma. The monotherapy dose-escalation portion (N of about 50 patients) of the phase I ivuxolimab trial is reported in the paper. Among the approximately 50 dose-escalation patients, 19 had hepatocellular carcinoma, roughly 15 melanoma, 9 renal cell carcinoma and 9 head and neck cancer. Intravenous ivuxolimab was administered to patients every 2 weeks at six dose levels: 0.01, 0.1, 0.3, 1.5, 3 and 10 mg/kg.

Comments on this clone: The specificity of this receptor is unknown. One base away there is no much larger clone; base qualities are not given.

For sequencing of the TCRbeta CDR3 region, genomic DNA was extracted from the sorted cells. TCRbeta CDR3 regions were sequenced using the immunoSEQ Assay. TCRdb's version of the immuneACCESS table is confined to in-frame rearrangements and falls short of the full clone set. An unresolved V gene accounts for under half of the shortfall where checked; the remainder is of unknown origin. This sample lists 100,000 or so clones; around 80% were detected once. Roughly 5.5% of the sample lies in the top ten. General conclusions and limits of the study: Which antigens the clonally expanded peripheral T cells were specific for was not determined. In partial responders in the 0.1-3.0 mg/kg groups, normalized peripheral clonal expansion was found to be among the lowest, especially among CD8+ T cells. Clonal expansion of both CD4+ and CD8+ blood T cells was observed from baseline to week 6 at doses 0.1 to 3.0 mg/kg. Low levels of normalized T-cell clonal expansion were also seen in some patients who did not respond. After ivuxolimab, more expanded clones were found on average in CD8+ T cells than in CD4+ T cells.

Patients with autoimmune disease history or receiving systemic immunosuppression were excluded from the trial. In every dose cohort, peripheral blood was drawn for TCR sequencing at baseline, cycle 4 day 1, and cycle 7 day 1. The samples were drawn from a first-in-human, open-label, multicenter phase I dose-escalation trial of ivuxolimab. Adults with locally advanced or metastatic melanoma, renal cell, hepatocellular, or head and neck squamous cell carcinoma were enrolled in the trial. Before TCR sequencing, CD4+ and CD8+ T cells were separately sorted from peripheral blood. The sequenced sample was CD4+ or CD8+ T cells sorted from blood, obtained in a trial of the OX40 agonist ivuxolimab. The receptor was isolated from an adult with an advanced solid tumor such as melanoma, head and neck, liver or kidney cancer.

The CDR3 has the sequence CASGQTGGGNTIYF. The nucleotide sequence is TGTGCCAGCGGTCAGACAGGGGGCGGAAACACCATATATTTT. The sequence is built from TRBV9 and TRBJ1-3, with 10 junctional bases fitting TRBD1. Measured from the cysteine to the phenylalanine, the CDR3 is 14 residues long. The sequence is cut down to CDR3 DNA, 42 bases in frame from base 1. Germline trimming: 7 bases from V, 4 bases from J; junction bases outside gene matches: 5. The germline V gene specifies SGDLS as CDR1 and YYNGEE as CDR2.